The 10 T cell receptor beta chains given below trace back to one sample, sequenced in a study of shared clonotypes between healthy human individuals (dated by TCRdb to 2018 to 2020). Library construction relied on the immunoSEQ multiplex PCR assay. The table was pulled from immuneACCESS by TCRdb, which kept in-frame rearrangements only. Such tables lose some clones; where checked, under half of the loss comes from unresolved V genes, and the rest has no known cause. A total of 2 million to 3 million clones appear in this sample, approximately 93% of them only once. The top ten clones comprise 0.36% of the sample. Sequencing was carried out using naive CD4+ T cells from PBMCs. The cell subset or site label, as the study defines it: CD45RA+ positively selected. Receptors were obtained from a man in his late teens or twenties in good health. Some clones in this sample may be carry-over from other donors' samples.

This chain links TRBV28 with TRBJ1-2; D might be TRBD1 (5 bases). Trimming shortened V by 5 bases and J by 8 bases, and 18 bases separated the two germline ends. The germline CDR1 and CDR2 sequences are MDHEN and SYDVKM. There are 14 residues in the CDR3. CDR3 loop: CASSPFTGLRGYTF. CDR3 coding DNA: TGTGCCAGCAGTCCATTTACAGGTCTGAGAGGCTACACCTTC.

The chain is built from TRBV6-5 and TRBJ1-1; a weak D match, TRBD1 (5 bases). V was clipped by 6 bases and J by 1 base, with 15 bases between them. Germline V gene lookup returns CDR1 MNHEY and CDR2 SVGAGI. The CDR3 extends over 15 amino acids. The CDR3 loop reads CASRLIRVENTEAFF. The CDR3 coding sequence is TGTGCCAGCAGGCTTATCAGGGTAGAGAACACTGAAGCTTTCTTT.

The chain couples TRBV5-5 to TRBJ1-4; unclear D gene. V gave up 3 bases and J gave up 0 bases, with 6 bases separating them. The germline V gene has CDR1 SGHKS and CDR2 YYEKEE (reference sequence). The CDR3 contains 14 residues. CDR3 sequence reads: CASSWPPTNEKLFF. Written as DNA, the CDR3 is TGTGCCAGCAGCTGGCCACCAACTAATGAAAAACTGTTTTTT.

This chain connects TRBV10-2 to TRBJ2-1, with unresolved D. The CDR3 runs 12 residues. The germline CDR1 and CDR2 sequences are WSHSY and SAAADI. Trimming took 10 bases from V and 4 from J, leaving 11 bases between them. This CDR3 is CATLPEYNEQFF. The CDR3 DNA follows: TGCGCCACCCTACCGGAGTACAATGAGCAGTTCTTC.

The chain employs TRBV7-2 and TRBJ2-7, with 10 bases identical to TRBD1. V lost 3 bases and J lost 2; bases outside the gene matches: 4. This CDR3 region has 15 residues. In germline, CDR1 is SGHTA, CDR2 FQGNSA. CDR3 bases: TGTGCCAGCAGCTTTTCGGACAGGGGGACCTACGAGCAGTACTTC. It codes for CASSFSDRGTYEQYF.

The genes are TRBV11-2 and TRBJ1-5; perhaps TRBD1 as D (6 bases). The V and J ends lost 4 bases and 3 bases respectively, with 19 bases between them. This CDR3 region has 17 residues. CDR1 and CDR2 from the germline V gene are SGHAT and FQNNGV. The CDR3 loop reads CASSSAEGRGPNQPQHF. The CDR3 DNA sequence: TGTGCCAGCAGCTCCGCTGAGGGCAGGGGACCCAATCAGCCCCAGCATTTT.

This chain connects TRBV7-9 to TRBJ1-2; 7 bases map to TRBD1. J lost 4 bases, V lost 1 base, and 6 bases had no gene match. There are 15 residues in the CDR3. Germline V gene data show CDR1 as SEHNR and CDR2 as FQNEAQ (reference sequence). Here the CDR3 reads CASSLESGGGYGYTF. DNA of the CDR3: TGTGCCAGCAGCTTAGAGTCAGGGGGTGGCTATGGCTACACCTTC.

The genes are TRBV19 and TRBJ2-7, with TRBD2 identical over 12 bases. Trimming at V came to 4 bases and at J to 2 bases, leaving 6 bases not matched to a gene. Germline loops: CDR1 LNHDA, CDR2 SQIVND (reference sequence). CDR3 size: 16 residues. The CDR3 region is CASSTSSGRAAYEQYF. The CDR3 DNA reads TGTGCCAGTAGTACTTCTAGCGGGAGGGCCGCCTACGAGCAGTACTTC.

In this sample, this clone turned up once. The V call is TRBV9, the J call TRBJ1-5, with D tentatively TRBD1 (5 bases). The CDR3 has 15 residues. Per the germline V gene, CDR1 is SGDLS and CDR2 is YYNGEE. V lost 0 bases and J lost 6, with 13 bases in between. The CDR3 sequence: CASSVGEGPGQPQHF. DNA of the CDR3: TGTGCCAGCAGCGTAGGAGAGGGGCCAGGTCAGCCCCAGCATTTT. The whole variable domain, remainder taken from reference TRBV9 and TRBJ1-5, is DSGVTQTPKHLITATGQRVTLRCSPRSGDLSVYWYQQSLDQGLQFLIQYYNGEERAKGNILERFSAQQFPDLHSELNLSSLELGDSALYFCASSVGEGPGQPQHFGDGTRLSIL.

The chain combines TRBV10-3 with TRBJ1-4; D perhaps matches TRBD1 (5 bases). The CDR3 sequence is 16 residues long. Germline V CDR1 and CDR2: ENHRY, SYGVKD. Trimming took off 0 bases at V and 6 bases at J, with 14 bases between the two ends. The CDR3 is CAISESGPRFYEKLFF. The CDR3 DNA is TGTGCCATCAGTGAGTCGGGACCGAGGTTTTATGAAAAACTGTTTTTT.